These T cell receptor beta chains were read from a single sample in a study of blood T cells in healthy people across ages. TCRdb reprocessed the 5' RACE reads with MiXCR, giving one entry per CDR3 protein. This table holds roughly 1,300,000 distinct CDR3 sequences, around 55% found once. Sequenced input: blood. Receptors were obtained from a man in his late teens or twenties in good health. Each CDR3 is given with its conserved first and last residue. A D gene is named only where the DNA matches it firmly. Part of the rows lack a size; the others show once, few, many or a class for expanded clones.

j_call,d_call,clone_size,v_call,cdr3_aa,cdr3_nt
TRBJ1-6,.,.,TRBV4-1,CASSQTSGRSSYNSPLHF,TGCGCCAGCAGCCAAACCTCAGGCCGAAGCTCCTATAATTCACCCCTCCACTTT
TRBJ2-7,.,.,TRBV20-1,CSARASGVRGSYEQYF,TGCAGTGCTAGAGCTAGTGGGGTGAGAGGGTCCTACGAGCAGTACTTC
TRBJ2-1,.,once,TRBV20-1,CSADDGINNEQFF,TGCAGTGCTGACGACGGGATTAACAATGAGCAGTTCTTC
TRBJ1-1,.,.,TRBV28,CASITAVGVNTEAFF,TGTGCCAGCATCACCGCGGTAGGGGTGAACACTGAAGCTTTCTTT
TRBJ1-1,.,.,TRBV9,CASSVEGWGNTEAFF,TGTGCCAGCAGCGTAGAGGGGTGGGGGAACACTGAAGCTTTCTTT
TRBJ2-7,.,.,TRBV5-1,CASSWGREIYEQYF,TGCGCCAGCAGCTGGGGACGCGAAATCTACGAGCAGTACTTC
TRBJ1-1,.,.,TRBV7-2,CASSVAAYTEAFF,TGTGCCAGCAGCGTAGCCGCGTACACTGAAGCTTTCTTT
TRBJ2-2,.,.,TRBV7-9,CASSLEGRANTGELFF,TGTGCCAGCAGCTTAGAAGGAAGGGCCAACACCGGGGAGCTGTTTTTT
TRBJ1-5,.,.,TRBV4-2,CASSQEGRGVQPQHF,TGTGCCAGCAGCCAAGAAGGAAGGGGGGTTCAGCCCCAGCATTTT
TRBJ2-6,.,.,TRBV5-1,CASSLVAGLGVLSRANVLTF,TGCGCCAGCAGCTTGGTGGCGGGCCTAGGGGTTCTTTCTCGGGCCAACGTCCTGACTTTC
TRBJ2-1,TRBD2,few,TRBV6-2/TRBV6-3,CASHLQRGSYNEQFF,TGTGCCAGCCACCTACAGCGGGGCTCCTACAATGAGCAGTTCTTC
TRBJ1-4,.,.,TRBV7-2,CASSPRAGSNEKLFF,TGTGCCAGCAGCCCCCGGGCAGGGTCTAATGAAAAACTGTTTTTT
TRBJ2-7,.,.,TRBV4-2,CASSQEAGSNYEQYF,TGTGCCAGCAGCCAGGAGGCAGGGTCAAACTACGAGCAGTACTTC
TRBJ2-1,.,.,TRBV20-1,CSAADSSYNEQFF,TGCAGTGCTGCAGACAGCTCCTACAATGAGCAGTTCTTC
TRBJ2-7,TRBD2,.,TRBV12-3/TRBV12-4,CASSFSGSIYEQYF,TGTGCCAGCAGTTTTAGCGGGAGTATCTACGAGCAGTACTTC
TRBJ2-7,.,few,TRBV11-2,CASSAIRQNSYEQYF,TGTGCCAGCAGCGCGATACGACAGAACTCCTACGAGCAGTACTTC
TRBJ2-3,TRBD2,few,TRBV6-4,CATSGTTTMGTQYF,TGTGCCACCTCCGGGACTACAACCATGGGTACGCAGTATTTT